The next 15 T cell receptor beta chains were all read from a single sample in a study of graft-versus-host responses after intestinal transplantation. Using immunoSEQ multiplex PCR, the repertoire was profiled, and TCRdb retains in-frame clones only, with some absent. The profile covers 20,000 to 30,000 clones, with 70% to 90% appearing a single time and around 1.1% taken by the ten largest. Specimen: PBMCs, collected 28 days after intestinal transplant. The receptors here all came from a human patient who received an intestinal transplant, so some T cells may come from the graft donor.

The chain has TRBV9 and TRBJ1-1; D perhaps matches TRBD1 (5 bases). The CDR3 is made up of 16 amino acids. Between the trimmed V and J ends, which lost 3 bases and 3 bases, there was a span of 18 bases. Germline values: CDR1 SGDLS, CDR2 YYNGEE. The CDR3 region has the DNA TGTGCCAGCAGCGCCCCCGAGGAGAGGGGTGACACTGAAGCTTTCTTT. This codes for CASSAPEERGDTEAFF.

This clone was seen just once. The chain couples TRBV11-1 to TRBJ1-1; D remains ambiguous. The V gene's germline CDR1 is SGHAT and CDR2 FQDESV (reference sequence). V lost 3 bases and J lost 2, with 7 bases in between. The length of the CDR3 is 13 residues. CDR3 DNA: TGTGCCAGCAGCTTCGGGAGAAACACTGAAGCTTTCTTT. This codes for CASSFGRNTEAFF.

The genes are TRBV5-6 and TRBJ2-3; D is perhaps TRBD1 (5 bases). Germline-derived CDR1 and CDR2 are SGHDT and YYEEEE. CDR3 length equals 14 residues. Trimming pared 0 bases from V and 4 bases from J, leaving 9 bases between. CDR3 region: CASSLVGAADTQYF. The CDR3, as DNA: TGTGCCAGCAGCTTGGTTGGGGCGGCAGATACGCAGTATTTT. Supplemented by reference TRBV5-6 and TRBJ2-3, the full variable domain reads DAGVTQSPTHLIKTRGQQVTLRCSPKSGHDTVSWYQQALGQGPQFIFQYYEEEERQRGNFPDRFSGHQFPNYSSELNVNALLLGDSALYLCASSLVGAADTQYFGPGTRLTVL.

CDR3 loop: CATSREREGPKGELFF. The CDR3 DNA sequence: TGTGCCACCAGCAGAGAAAGGGAGGGCCCTAAGGGGGAGCTGTTTTTT. V is TRBV15 and J is TRBJ2-2; 7 nucleotides align to TRBD2. The junction had 9 bases not matched to a gene; V was cut back by 0 bases and J by 8 bases. The germline V gene encodes CDR1 LNHNV and CDR2 YYDKDF (reference sequence). The CDR3 covers 16 residues.

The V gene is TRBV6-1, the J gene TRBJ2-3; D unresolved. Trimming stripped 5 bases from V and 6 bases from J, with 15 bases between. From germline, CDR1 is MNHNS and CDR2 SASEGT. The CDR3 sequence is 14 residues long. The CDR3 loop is CASSSSTGPDTQYF. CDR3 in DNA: TGTGCCAGCAGTTCATCGACGGGCCCCGATACGCAGTATTTT.

The CDR3: CASRTFPGTGFSYEQYF. The DNA for the CDR3 is TGTGCCAGCAGAACTTTTCCCGGGACAGGGTTTTCCTACGAGCAGTACTTC. V and J are TRBV6-4 and TRBJ2-7; 9 positions match TRBD1. Germline CDR1 and CDR2: MRHNA and SNTAGT. With V trimmed by 6 bases and J by 1 base, 13 bases remained unmatched. This CDR3 spans 17 amino acids.

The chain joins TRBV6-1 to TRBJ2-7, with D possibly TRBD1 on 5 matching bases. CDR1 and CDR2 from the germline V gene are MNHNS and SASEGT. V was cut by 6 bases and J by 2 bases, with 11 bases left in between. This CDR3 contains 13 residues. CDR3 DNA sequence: TGTGCCAGCAGCGCGACAGAGACCTACGAGCAGTACTTC. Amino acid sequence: CASSATETYEQYF.

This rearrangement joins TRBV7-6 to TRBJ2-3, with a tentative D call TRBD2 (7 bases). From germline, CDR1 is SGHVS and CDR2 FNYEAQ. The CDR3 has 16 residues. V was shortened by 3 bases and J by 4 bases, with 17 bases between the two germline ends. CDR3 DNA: TGTGCCAGCAGCTTTCGATATCGGGGGGCGGCAGATACGCAGTATTTT. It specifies CASSFRYRGAADTQYF.

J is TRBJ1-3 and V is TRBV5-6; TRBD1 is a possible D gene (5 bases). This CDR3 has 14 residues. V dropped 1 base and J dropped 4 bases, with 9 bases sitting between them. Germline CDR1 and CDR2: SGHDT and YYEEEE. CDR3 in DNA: TGTGCCAGCAGCTTGTCAGGGTACGGAAACACCATATATTTT. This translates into CASSLSGYGNTIYF.

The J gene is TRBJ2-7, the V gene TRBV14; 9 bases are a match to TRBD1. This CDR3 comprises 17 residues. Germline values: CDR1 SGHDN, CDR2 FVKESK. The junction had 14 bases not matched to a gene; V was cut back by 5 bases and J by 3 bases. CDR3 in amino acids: CASSVRTGGAWGYEQYF. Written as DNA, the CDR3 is TGTGCCAGCAGCGTTCGAACAGGGGGCGCATGGGGCTACGAGCAGTACTTC.

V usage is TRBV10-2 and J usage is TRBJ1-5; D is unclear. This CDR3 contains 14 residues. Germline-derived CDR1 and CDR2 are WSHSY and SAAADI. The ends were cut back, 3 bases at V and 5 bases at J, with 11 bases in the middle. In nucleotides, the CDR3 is TGCGCCAGCAGTGATGGGCAGGAGGATCAGCCCCAGCATTTT. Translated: CASSDGQEDQPQHF.

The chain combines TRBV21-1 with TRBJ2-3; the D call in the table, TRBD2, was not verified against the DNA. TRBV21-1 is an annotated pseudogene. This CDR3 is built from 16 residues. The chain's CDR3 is CASRYGLAGGTDTQYF. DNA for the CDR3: TGTGCCAGCAGATATGGACTAGCGGGGGGCACAGATACGCAGTATTTT.

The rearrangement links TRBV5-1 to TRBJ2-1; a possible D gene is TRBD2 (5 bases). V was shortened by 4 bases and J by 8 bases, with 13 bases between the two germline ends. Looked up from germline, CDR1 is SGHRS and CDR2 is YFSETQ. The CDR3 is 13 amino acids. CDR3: CASSAQTKHEQFF. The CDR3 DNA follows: TGCGCCAGCAGCGCCCAGACTAAGCATGAGCAGTTCTTC.

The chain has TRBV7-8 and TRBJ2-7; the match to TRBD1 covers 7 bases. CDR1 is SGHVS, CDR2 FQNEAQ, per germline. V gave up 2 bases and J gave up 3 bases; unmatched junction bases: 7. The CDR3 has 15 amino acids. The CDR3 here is CASSLSGTEFYEQYF. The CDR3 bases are TGTGCCAGCAGCTTATCCGGGACAGAGTTCTACGAGCAGTACTTC. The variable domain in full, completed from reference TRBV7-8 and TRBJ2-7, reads GAGVSQSPRYKVAKRGQDVALRCDPISGHVSLFWYQQALGQGPEFLTYFQNEAQLDKSGLPSDRFFAERPEGSVSTLKIQRTQQEDSAVYLCASSLSGTEFYEQYFGPGTRLTVT.

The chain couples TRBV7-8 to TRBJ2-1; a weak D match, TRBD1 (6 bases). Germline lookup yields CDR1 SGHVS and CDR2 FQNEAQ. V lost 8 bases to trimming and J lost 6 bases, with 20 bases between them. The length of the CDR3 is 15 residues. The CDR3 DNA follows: TGTGCCAGCCATTGGGCGCGGCTAGGGGGCAATGAGCAGTTCTTC. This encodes CASHWARLGGNEQFF.